This entry is about one T cell receptor (beta chain). The sample comes from a study of T-cell reconstitution after alpha-beta-depleted transplantation in children. CDR1 MDHEN and CDR2 SYDVKM come from the germline V gene. The trim removed 6 bases at V and 1 base at J, leaving 4 bases unmatched. This CDR3 contains 16 residues. A library of TCRbeta sequences, prepared with unique molecular identifiers, was generated. Each CDR3 protein gets one entry after TCRdb re-called the PCR reads with MiXCR. The repertoire includes about 400,000 distinct CDR3 sequences, over 20% of them detected once, and approximately 3.8% sits in the top ten.

The chain is built from TRBV28 and TRBJ2-2; 11 bases are a match to TRBD2. The input for sequencing was PBMCs from the stem cell graft donor, taken from the stem cell graft. This TCR was sampled from a human donor who donated a stem cell graft to a child with acute myeloid leukemia. The chain's CDR3 is CASSGGLAENTGELFF. The DNA for the CDR3 is TGTGCCAGCAGCGGGGGACTAGCGGAGAACACCGGGGAGCTGTTTTTT.